The present T cell receptor beta chain was sequenced within a study of blood T cell repertoires in COVID-19. The repertoire was sequenced with immunoSEQ multiplex PCR; TCRdb's copy has only in-frame clones and lacks some. The data hold some 70,000 clones, with 86% observed a single time. Germline V gives CDR1 LNHDA, CDR2 SQIVND (reference sequence). The CDR3 runs 15 residues. The ends lost 9 bases at V and 1 base at J; junction bases unmatched: 8. This TCR came from a man aged 40-55 years with COVID-19, enrolled during active disease. Input material: peripheral blood. The chain is built from TRBV19 and TRBJ2-4; 8 nucleotides match TRBD2. The CDR3, as DNA: TGTGCCAGCCGGGGGGGGGCCGAGGCCAAAAACATTCAGTACTTC. Protein sequence: CASRGGAEAKNIQYF.